The 2 T cell receptor beta chains below all came from one sample that was sequenced in a study of beta chain features in type 1 diabetes. The study reverse transcribed the entire isolated RNA, so it sequenced expressed TCRB transcripts. TCRdb's table, derived via immunoSEQ multiplex PCR, lists solely in-frame clones and lacks some. Found here are just over 150,000 clones, roughly 11% of them singletons; the top ten hold about 1.9%. Sequencing input: central memory CD4+ T cells from blood. The receptors here all came from a man between 18 and 29 years old in good health.

V usage is TRBV7-2 and J usage is TRBJ2-3; D not certain. The CDR3 has 13 amino acids. V was clipped by 8 bases and J by 4 bases, with 13 bases between them. From germline, CDR1 is SGHTA and CDR2 FQGNSA. As DNA, the CDR3 is TGTGCCAGCGCGGAGTGGAGCTCAGATACGCAGTATTTT. Translated, it gives CASAEWSSDTQYF.

Points on this clone: With a much larger clone just one base away, this may be a read error. The chain recombines TRBV4-2 with TRBJ2-5; D is perhaps TRBD2 (5 bases). Germline CDR1 is LGHNA and CDR2 is YNFKEQ. The CDR3 loop spans 15 amino acids. The CDR3 loop is CPSSQPSAGGETQYF. The CDR3 nucleotides read TGTCCCAGCAGCCAGCCATCGGCGGGTGGAGAGACCCAGTACTTC.